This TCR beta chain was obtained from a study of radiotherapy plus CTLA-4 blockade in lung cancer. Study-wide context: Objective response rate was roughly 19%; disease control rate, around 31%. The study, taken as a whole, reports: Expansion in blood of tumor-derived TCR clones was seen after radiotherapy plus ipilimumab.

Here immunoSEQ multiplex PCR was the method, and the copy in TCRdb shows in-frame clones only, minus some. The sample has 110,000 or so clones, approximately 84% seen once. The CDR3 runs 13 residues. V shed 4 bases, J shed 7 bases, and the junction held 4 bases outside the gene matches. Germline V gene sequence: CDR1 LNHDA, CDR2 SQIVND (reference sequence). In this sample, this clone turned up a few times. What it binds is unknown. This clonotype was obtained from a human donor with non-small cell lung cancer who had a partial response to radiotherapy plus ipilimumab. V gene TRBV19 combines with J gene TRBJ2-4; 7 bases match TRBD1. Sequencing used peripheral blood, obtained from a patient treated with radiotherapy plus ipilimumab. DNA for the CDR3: TGTGCCAGTAGTACCGGACAGGTCAACATTCAGTACTTC. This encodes CASSTGQVNIQYF.